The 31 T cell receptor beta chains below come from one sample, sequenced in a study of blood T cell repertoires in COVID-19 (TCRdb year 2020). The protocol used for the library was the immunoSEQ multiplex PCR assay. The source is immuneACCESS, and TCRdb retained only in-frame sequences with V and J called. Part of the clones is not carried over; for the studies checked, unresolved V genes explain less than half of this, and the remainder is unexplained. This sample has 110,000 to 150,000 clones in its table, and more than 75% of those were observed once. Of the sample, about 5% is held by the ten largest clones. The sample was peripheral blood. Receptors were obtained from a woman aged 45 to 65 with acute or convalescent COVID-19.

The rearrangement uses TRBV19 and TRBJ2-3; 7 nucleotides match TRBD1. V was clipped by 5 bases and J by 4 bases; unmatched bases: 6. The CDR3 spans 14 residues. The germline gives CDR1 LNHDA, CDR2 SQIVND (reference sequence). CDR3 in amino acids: CASSPKTGADTQYF. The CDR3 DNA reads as TGTGCCAGTAGTCCTAAAACAGGGGCAGATACGCAGTATTTT.

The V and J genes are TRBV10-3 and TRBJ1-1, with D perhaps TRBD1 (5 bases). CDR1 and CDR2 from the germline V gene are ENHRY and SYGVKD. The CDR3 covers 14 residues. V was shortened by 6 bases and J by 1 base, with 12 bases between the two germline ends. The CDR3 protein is CAISKGHENTEAFF. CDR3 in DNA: TGTGCCATCAGCAAAGGACACGAGAACACTGAAGCTTTCTTT.

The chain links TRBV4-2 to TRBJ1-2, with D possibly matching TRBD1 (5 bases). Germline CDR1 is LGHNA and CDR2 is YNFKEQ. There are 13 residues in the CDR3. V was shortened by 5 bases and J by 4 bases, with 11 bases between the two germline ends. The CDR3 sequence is CASSVRDSYGYTF. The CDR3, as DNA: TGTGCCAGCAGCGTAAGAGACAGCTATGGCTACACCTTC.

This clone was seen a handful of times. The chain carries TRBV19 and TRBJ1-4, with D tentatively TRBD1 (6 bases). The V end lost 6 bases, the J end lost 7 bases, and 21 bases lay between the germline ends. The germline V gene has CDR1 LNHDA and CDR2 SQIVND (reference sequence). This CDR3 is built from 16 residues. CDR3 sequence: CASRGASGARFEKLFF. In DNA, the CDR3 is TGTGCCAGTAGGGGGGCGTCAGGGGCGAGATTTGAAAAACTGTTTTTT.

CDR3 sequence (DNA): TGTGCCAGCAGCCAAGATAGCGGGGGGGCAACAGATACGCAGTATTTT. This gives the protein CASSQDSGGATDTQYF. The chain combines TRBV3-1 (or the pseudogene TRBV3-2) with TRBJ2-3, with 11 nucleotides matching TRBD2. V lost 0 bases to trimming and J lost 3 bases; unmatched junction nucleotides: 2. Germline values: CDR1 LGHDT, CDR2 YNNKEL (reference sequence). The CDR3 loop spans 16 amino acids.

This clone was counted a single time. Written as DNA, the CDR3 is TGCGCCAGCAGCGCAGCCGGGACAGTAAATTCACCCCTCCACTTT. Translated, it gives CASSAAGTVNSPLHF. The chain links TRBV5-1 to TRBJ1-6, with 7 nucleotides matching TRBD1. The CDR3 has 15 residues. Germline V gene data show CDR1 as SGHRS and CDR2 as YFSETQ. V was clipped by 4 bases and J by 7 bases; unmatched bases: 8.

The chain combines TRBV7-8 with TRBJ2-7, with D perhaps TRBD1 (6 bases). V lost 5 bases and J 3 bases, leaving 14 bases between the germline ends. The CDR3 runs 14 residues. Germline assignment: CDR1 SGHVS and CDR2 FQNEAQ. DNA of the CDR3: TGTGCCAGCAGCCCCCCCGGGACACTCTACGAGCAGTACTTC. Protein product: CASSPPGTLYEQYF.

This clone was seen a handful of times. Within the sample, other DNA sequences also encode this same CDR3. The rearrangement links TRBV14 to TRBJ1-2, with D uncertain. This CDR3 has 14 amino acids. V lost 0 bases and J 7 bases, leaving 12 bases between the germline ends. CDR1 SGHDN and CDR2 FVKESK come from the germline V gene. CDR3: CASSQERGGFGYTF. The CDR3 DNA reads TGTGCCAGCAGCCAAGAGAGAGGAGGGTTTGGCTACACCTTC. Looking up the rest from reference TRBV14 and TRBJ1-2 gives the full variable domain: EAGVTQFPSHSVIEKGQTVTLRCDPISGHDNLYWYRRVMGKEIKFLLHFVKESKQDESGMPNNRFLAERTGGTYSTLKVQPAELEDSGVYFCASSQERGGFGYTFGSGTRLTVV.

CDR3 nucleotide sequence: TGTGCCAGCAGTTACTGGGAGGGAAGGGGAACTGAAGCTTTCTTT. Protein sequence: CASSYWEGRGTEAFF. The chain has TRBV6-2 or TRBV6-3 and TRBJ1-1; possibly TRBD1 for D (5 bases). The CDR3 contains 15 residues. The germline V and J ends were trimmed by 1 base and 5 bases, with 14 bases remaining between them. Germline-derived CDR1 and CDR2 are MNHEY and SVGEGT.

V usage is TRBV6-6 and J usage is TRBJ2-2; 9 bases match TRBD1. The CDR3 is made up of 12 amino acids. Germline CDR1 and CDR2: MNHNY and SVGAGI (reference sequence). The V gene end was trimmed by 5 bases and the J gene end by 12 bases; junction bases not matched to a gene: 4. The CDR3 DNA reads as TGTGCCAGCAGTATACAGGGGGCGAAGCTGTTTTTT. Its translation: CASSIQGAKLFF.

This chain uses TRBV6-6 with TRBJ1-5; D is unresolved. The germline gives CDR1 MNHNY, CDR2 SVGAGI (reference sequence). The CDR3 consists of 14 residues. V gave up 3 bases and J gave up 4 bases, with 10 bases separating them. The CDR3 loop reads CASSYLESNQPQHF. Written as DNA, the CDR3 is TGTGCCAGCAGTTATTTAGAATCTAATCAGCCCCAGCATTTT.

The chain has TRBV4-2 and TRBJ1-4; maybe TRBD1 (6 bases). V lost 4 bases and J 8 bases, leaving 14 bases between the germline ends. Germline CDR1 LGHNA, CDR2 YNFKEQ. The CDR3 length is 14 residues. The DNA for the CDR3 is TGTGCCAGCAGCCGTCGGGAGGGGGGGGAAAAACTGTTTTTT. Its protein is CASSRREGGEKLFF.

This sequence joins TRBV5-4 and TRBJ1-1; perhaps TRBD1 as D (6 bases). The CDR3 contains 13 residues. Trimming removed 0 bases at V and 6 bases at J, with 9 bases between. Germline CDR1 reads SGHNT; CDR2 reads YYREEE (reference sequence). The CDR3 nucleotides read TGTGCCAGCAGCTTGGTTAGGGGGTCTGAAGCTTTCTTT. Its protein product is CASSLVRGSEAFF. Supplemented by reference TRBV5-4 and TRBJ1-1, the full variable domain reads ETGVTQSPTHLIKTRGQQVTLRCSSQSGHNTVSWYQQALGQGPQFIFQYYREEENGRGNFPPRFSGLQFPNYSSELNVNALELDDSALYLCASSLVRGSEAFFGQGTRLTVV.

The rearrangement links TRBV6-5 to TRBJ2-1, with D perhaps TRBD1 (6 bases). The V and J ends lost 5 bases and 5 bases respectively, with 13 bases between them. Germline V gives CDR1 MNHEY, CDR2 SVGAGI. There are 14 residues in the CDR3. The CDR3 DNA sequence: TGTGCCAGCAGTCAGCTTGGACAGCACAATGAGCAGTTCTTC. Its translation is CASSQLGQHNEQFF.

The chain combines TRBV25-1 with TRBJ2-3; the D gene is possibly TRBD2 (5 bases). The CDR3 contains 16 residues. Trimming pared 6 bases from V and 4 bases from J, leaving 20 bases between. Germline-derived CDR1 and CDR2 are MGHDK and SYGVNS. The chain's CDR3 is CASSAPGLDRADTQYF. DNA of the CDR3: TGTGCCAGCAGCGCTCCTGGACTCGACCGGGCAGATACGCAGTATTTT.

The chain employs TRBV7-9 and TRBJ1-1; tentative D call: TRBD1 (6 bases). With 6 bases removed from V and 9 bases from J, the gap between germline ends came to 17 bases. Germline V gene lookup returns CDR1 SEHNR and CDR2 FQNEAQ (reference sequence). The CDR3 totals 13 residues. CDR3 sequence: CASRFVGRDKAFF. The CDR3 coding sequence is TGTGCCAGCAGATTTGTGGGACGGGACAAAGCTTTCTTT.

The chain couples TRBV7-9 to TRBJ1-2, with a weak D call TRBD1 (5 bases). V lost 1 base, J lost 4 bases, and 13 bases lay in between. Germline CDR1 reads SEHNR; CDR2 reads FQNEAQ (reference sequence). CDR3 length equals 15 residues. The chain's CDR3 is CASSLEVTVVYGYTF. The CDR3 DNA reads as TGTGCCAGCAGCTTAGAGGTGACAGTCGTCTATGGCTACACCTTC.

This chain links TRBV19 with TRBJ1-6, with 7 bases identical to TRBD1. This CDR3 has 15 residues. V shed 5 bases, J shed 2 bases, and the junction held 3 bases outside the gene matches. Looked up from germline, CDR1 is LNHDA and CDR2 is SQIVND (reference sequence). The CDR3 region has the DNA TGTGCCAGTAGTGCTGGGACAGCCTATAATTCACCCCTCCACTTT. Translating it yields CASSAGTAYNSPLHF.

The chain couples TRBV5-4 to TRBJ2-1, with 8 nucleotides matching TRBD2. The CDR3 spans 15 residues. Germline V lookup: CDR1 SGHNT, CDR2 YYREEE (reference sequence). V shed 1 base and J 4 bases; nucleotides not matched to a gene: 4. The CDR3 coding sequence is TGTGCCAGCAGCTTGATAGCGGGGATTTACAATGAGCAGTTCTTC. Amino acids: CASSLIAGIYNEQFF.

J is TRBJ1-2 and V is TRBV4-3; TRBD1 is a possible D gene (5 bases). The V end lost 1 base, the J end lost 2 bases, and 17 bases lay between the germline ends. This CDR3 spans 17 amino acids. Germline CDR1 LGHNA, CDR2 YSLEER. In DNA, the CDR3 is TGCGCCAGCAGCCAAGCCCTTGGAGGGGCTCTAAACTATGGCTACACCTTC. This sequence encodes CASSQALGGALNYGYTF.

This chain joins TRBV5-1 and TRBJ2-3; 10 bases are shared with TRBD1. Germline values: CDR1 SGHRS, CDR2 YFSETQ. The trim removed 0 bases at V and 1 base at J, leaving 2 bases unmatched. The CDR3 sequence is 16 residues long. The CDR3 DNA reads TGCGCCAGCAGCTTGGCCGGACAGGGGGGCACAGATACGCAGTATTTT. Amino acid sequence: CASSLAGQGGTDTQYF.

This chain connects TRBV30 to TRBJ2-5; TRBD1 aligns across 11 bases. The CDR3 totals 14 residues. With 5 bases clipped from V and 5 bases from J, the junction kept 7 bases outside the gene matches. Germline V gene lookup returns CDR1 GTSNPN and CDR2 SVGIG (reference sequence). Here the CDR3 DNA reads TGTGCCTGGGGAGGACAGGGGGCGTCTGAGACCCAGTACTTC. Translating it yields CAWGGQGASETQYF. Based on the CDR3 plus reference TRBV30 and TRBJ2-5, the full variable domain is SQTIHQWPATLVQPVGSPLSLECTVEGTSNPNLYWYRQAAGRGLQLLFYSVGIGQISSEVPQNLSASRPQDRQFILSSKKLLLSDSGFYLCAWGGQGASETQYFGPGTRLLVL.

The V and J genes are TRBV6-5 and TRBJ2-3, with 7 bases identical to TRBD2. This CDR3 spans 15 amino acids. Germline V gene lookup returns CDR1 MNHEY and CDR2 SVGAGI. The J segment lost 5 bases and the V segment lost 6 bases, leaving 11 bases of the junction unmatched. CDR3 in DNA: TGTGCCAGCAGAACCGGGGGGATGGGCCTAGATACGCAGTATTTT. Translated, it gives CASRTGGMGLDTQYF.

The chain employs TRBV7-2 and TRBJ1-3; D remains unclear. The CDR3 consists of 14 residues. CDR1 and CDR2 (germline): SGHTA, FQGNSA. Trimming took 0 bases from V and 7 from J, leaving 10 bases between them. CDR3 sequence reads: CASSLAGVRNTIYF. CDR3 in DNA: TGTGCCAGCAGCTTAGCCGGGGTGAGGAACACCATATATTTT.

This CDR3 reads CASSLTRLDNEQFF. DNA of the CDR3: TGTGCCAGCAGCTTAACCCGACTAGACAATGAGCAGTTCTTC. The chain uses TRBV7-3 and TRBJ2-1; D perhaps matches TRBD2 (6 bases). The CDR3 extends over 14 amino acids. In germline, CDR1 is SGHTA, CDR2 FQGTGA. The germline V and J ends were trimmed by 0 bases and 5 bases, with 8 bases remaining between them.

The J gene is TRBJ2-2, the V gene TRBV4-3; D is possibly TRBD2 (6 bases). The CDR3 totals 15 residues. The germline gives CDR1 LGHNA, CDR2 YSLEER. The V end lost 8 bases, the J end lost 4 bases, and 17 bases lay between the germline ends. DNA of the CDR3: TGCGCCAGCTCGGAGGGCCTTATCTCCACCGGGGAGCTGTTTTTT. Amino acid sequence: CASSEGLISTGELFF.

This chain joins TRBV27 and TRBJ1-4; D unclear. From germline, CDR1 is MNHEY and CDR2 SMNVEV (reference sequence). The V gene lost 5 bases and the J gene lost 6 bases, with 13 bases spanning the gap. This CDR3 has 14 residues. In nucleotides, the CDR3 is TGTGCCAGCAGTCCCCCCGGGTTACATGAAAAACTGTTTTTT. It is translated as CASSPPGLHEKLFF. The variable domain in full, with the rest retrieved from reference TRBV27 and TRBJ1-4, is EAQVTQNPRYLITVTGKKLTVTCSQNMNHEYMSWYRQDPGLGLRQIYYSMNVEVTDKGDVPEGYKVSRKEKRNFPLILESPSPNQTSLYFCASSPPGLHEKLFFGSGTQLSVL.

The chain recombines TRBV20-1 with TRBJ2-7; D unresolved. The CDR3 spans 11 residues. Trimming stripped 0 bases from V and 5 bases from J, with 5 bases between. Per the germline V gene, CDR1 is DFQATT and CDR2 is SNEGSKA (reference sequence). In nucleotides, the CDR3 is TGCAGTGCTAGAGATCGGGACGAGCAGTACTTC. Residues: CSARDRDEQYF.

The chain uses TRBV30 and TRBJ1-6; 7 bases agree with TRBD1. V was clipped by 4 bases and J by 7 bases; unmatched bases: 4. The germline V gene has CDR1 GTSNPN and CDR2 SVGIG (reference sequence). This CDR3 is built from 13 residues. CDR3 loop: CAWTGTENSPLHF. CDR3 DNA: TGTGCCTGGACAGGGACAGAAAATTCACCCCTCCACTTT. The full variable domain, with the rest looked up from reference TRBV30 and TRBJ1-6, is SQTIHQWPATLVQPVGSPLSLECTVEGTSNPNLYWYRQAAGRGLQLLFYSVGIGQISSEVPQNLSASRPQDRQFILSSKKLLLSDSGFYLCAWTGTENSPLHFGNGTRLTVT.

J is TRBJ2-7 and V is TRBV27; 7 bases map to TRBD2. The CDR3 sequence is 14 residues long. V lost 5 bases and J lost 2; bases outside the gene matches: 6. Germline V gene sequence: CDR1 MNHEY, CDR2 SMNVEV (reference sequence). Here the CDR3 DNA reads TGTGCCAGCAGTCCCCGGGGAGGGGCCTACGAGCAGTACTTC. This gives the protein CASSPRGGAYEQYF.

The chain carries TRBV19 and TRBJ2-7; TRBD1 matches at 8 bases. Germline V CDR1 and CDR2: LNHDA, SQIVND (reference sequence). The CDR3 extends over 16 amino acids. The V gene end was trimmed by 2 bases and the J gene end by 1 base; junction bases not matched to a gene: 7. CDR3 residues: CASSISIGQGSYEQYF. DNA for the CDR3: TGTGCCAGTAGTATAAGTATTGGACAGGGTTCCTACGAGCAGTACTTC.